These 10 T cell receptor beta chains were sequenced from one sample in a study of blood T cell repertoires in COVID-19. Measured with immunoSEQ multiplex PCR; TCRdb has only the in-frame clones, and not every one. The sample contains 250,000 to 300,000 clones, roughly 86% of which appear only once. Source material: peripheral blood. All receptors derive from a woman in her thirties with COVID-19, enrolled during active disease.

In regard to this clone: Other nucleotide sequences in the sample specify the same CDR3. The J gene is TRBJ1-2, the V gene TRBV9, with TRBD1 matching 8 bases. J gave up 2 bases and V 0 bases, and 3 bases lay outside the gene matches. Germline V CDR1 and CDR2: SGDLS, YYNGEE. The CDR3 loop spans 15 amino acids. The CDR3 protein is CASSVVTGANYGYTF. The CDR3, as DNA: TGTGCCAGCAGCGTAGTGACAGGGGCAAACTATGGCTACACCTTC.

The V call is TRBV19, the J call TRBJ1-5, with D perhaps TRBD1 (6 bases). The CDR3 has 16 residues. V lost 5 bases and J lost 3, with 17 bases in between. CDR1 and CDR2 (germline): LNHDA, SQIVND (reference sequence). Written as DNA, the CDR3 is TGTGCCAGTAGTCCCGATGCCGGGACACTCAATCAGCCCCAGCATTTT. This codes for CASSPDAGTLNQPQHF.

J is TRBJ2-7 and V is TRBV6-6; 16 nucleotides line up with TRBD2. Germline CDR1 reads MNHNY; CDR2 reads SVGAGI (reference sequence). The junction had 9 bases not matched to a gene; V was cut back by 7 bases and J by 6 bases. The CDR3 has 16 amino acids. The CDR3 sequence is CASKGTSGREASEQYF. CDR3 sequence (DNA): TGTGCCAGCAAAGGGACTAGCGGGAGGGAGGCTTCCGAGCAGTACTTC.

This rearrangement joins TRBV18 to TRBJ2-7; tentative D call: TRBD1 (5 bases). The CDR3 totals 13 residues. With 3 bases removed from V and 4 bases from J, the gap between germline ends came to 10 bases. Germline V lookup: CDR1 KGHSH, CDR2 LQKENI. CDR3 in amino acids: CASSPDSRYEQYF. The CDR3 DNA reads TGTGCCAGCTCACCCGACAGTCGATACGAGCAGTACTTC.

This clone was detected only once. The rearrangement links TRBV11-2 to TRBJ1-6, with D unresolved. The CDR3 consists of 13 residues. Deletions cut 4 bases from V and 9 bases from J, with 10 bases between. Germline lookup yields CDR1 SGHAT and CDR2 FQNNGV. CDR3 bases: TGTGCCAGCAGCTCCGAGACTTTTTCACCCCTCCACTTT. Translated: CASSSETFSPLHF.

The V gene is TRBV27, the J gene TRBJ1-5; D gene unclear. Germline CDR1 is MNHEY and CDR2 is SMNVEV (reference sequence). CDR3 length: 17 residues. V lost 9 bases to trimming and J lost 0 bases, with 21 bases between them. The CDR3: CASRPQVEAYSNQPQHF. DNA of the CDR3: TGTGCCAGTAGACCCCAAGTAGAGGCTTATAGCAATCAGCCCCAGCATTTT.

J is TRBJ1-2 and V is TRBV10-3; D gene ambiguous. This CDR3 spans 14 amino acids. Germline V gene sequence: CDR1 ENHRY, CDR2 SYGVKD. The V end lost 0 bases, the J end lost 7 bases, and 12 bases lay between the germline ends. The DNA for the CDR3 is TGTGCCATCAGTGAGTCAGGTGGACGGGGTGGCTACACCTTC. This encodes CAISESGGRGGYTF.

The chain uses TRBV30 and TRBJ2-1; TRBD2 agrees at 8 bases. The CDR3 length is 13 residues. Trimming at V came to 4 bases and at J to 4 bases, leaving 3 bases not matched to a gene. Germline CDR1 GTSNPN, CDR2 SVGIG (reference sequence). The CDR3 coding sequence is TGTGCCTGGAAAAGCGGGGGTTACAATGAGCAGTTCTTC. Protein product: CAWKSGGYNEQFF.

This clone was recorded once. J is TRBJ1-5 and V is TRBV6-5; TRBD1 agrees at 7 bases. The CDR3 spans 12 residues. V lost 6 bases, J lost 4 bases, and 0 bases stayed unmatched. Per germline, CDR1 MNHEY and CDR2 SVGAGI. CDR3 protein: CASSRGNQPQHF. The CDR3 coding sequence is TGTGCCAGCAGCAGGGGGAATCAGCCCCAGCATTTT.

The rearrangement links TRBV11-2 to TRBJ1-4; D remains unclear. Per the germline V gene, CDR1 is SGHAT and CDR2 is FQNNGV. The CDR3 contains 14 residues. V was shortened by 5 bases and J by 10 bases, with 17 bases between the two germline ends. The CDR3 sequence: CASSPFRSGGKLFF. CDR3 bases: TGTGCCAGCAGCCCCTTCCGATCAGGTGGAAAACTGTTTTTT.